This T cell receptor beta chain appears in the sequencing data of a study of spatial heterogeneity in lung cancer. About the study: There were, on average, more than eight raw-read appearances for each unique TCR and UMI combination.

Documented time point: sample taken at primary tumor resection. Unsorted whole RNA samples from tumor, nontumor lung or frozen PBMC were sequenced. There were 75 or so donors, all of them untreated patients with early-stage non-small cell lung cancer. In the library, each TCR cDNA molecule bore its own unique molecular identifier. TCRdb called the 5' RACE reads again in MiXCR, with one record for every CDR3 protein. Altogether tens of thousands of distinct CDR3 sequences are present, under 4% being singletons, with the ten largest covering 29%. V lost 0 bases and J lost 10, with 4 bases in between. The CDR3 is 12 residues long. The germline CDR1 and CDR2 sequences are SGHAT and FQNNGV. This clonotype showed up many times.

The rearrangement joins TRBV11-2 to TRBJ1-6; D is undetermined. This sequence was found in a female donor with early-stage non-small cell lung cancer. Here the sequenced sample was PBMCs, taken at surgery. The CDR3 loop reads CASSLESSPLHF. CDR3 sequence (DNA): TGTGCCAGCAGCTTAGAATCGTCACCCCTCCACTTT.